The subject of this entry is one T cell receptor (beta chain). The CDR3 has 16 amino acids. Germline CDR1 is SGHTA and CDR2 is FQGTGA. The V and J ends lost 5 bases and 7 bases respectively, with 20 bases between them. The sample originates from a study of glioma-infiltrating T cells after dendritic cell vaccination. Study in general: Dendritic cells derived from monocytes and pulsed with autologous tumor lysate formed the vaccine.

The primer mix had 60 V beta and 13 J beta primers. Assay used: immunoSEQ multiplex PCR; TCRdb lists only in-frame clones, some missing. The repertoire holds just over 95,000 clones, with around three quarters as singletons. The specimen comprised blood, sampled before dendritic cell vaccination. The chain uses TRBV7-3 and TRBJ1-4, with D tentatively TRBD1 (6 bases). The sequence was obtained from a human donor with glioblastoma. The CDR3 is CASSNLRGGLIEKLFF. CDR3 bases: TGTGCCAGCAGCAACTTACGGGGGGGGCTGATTGAAAAACTGTTTTTT.